The clone carrying this T cell receptor (beta chain) was detected many times. Antigen: not known. The sample comes from a study of identical twins. Study-wide findings and caveats: There was more out-of-frame TCR alpha sharing in monozygotic twins than models estimated. Insertions ran lower in abundant cord blood beta clonotypes, though not in memory repertoires.

In TCRdb, the 5' RACE reads were re-called with MiXCR into one record per CDR3 protein. The sample consists of around 230,000 distinct CDR3 sequences, less than 10% of them appearing once. The CDR3 is 14 amino acids. V lost 4 bases to trimming and J lost 5 bases, with 13 bases between them. Germline CDR1 and CDR2: SGHRS and YFSETQ. The sample was memory (CD45RO+) T cells sorted from blood. This TCR was recovered from a woman under 30 in good health. The V and J genes are TRBV5-1 and TRBJ2-1; D tentatively reads TRBD1 or TRBD2 (5 bases each). CDR3 region: CASSAGTANNEQFF. The DNA for the CDR3 is TGCGCCAGCAGCGCAGGGACGGCTAACAATGAGCAGTTCTTC.